These 31 T cell receptor beta chains were all obtained from the same sample, sequenced in a study of Ad26.COV2.S vaccination and SARS-CoV-2 variants. Treatment defined: some 19 received Ad26.COV2.S at low or high dose, single or two shots; roughly five received placebo; per-sample allocation not given. On day 63 after the first injection, vaccine and placebo recipients gave samples. Some clones are missing from TCRdb's copy, which holds only in-frame ones; the method was immunoSEQ multiplex PCR. Found here are some 480,000 clones, 87% of them singletons; the top ten hold roughly 13%. Here the sequenced sample was peripheral blood, taken in a trial of Ad26.COV2.S vaccine versus placebo. The receptors stem from a person between 18 and 65 years old who received the Ad26.COV2.S COVID-19 vaccine or a placebo.

V is TRBV5-5 and J is TRBJ2-3, with D perhaps given as TRBD1 or TRBD2 (6 bases each). Germline V gives CDR1 SGHKS, CDR2 YYEKEE (reference sequence). This CDR3 spans 14 amino acids. Trimming cost V 7 bases and J 1 base, with 13 bases left between them. CDR3 nucleotides: TGTGCCAGCGGTCCGGGGGCGGGCACAGATACGCAGTATTTT. It is translated as CASGPGAGTDTQYF.

The chain combines TRBV20-1 with TRBJ2-7; TRBD2 matches at 9 bases. The CDR3 spans 13 residues. Trimming took 3 bases from V and 7 from J; bases not matched to a gene: 7. From germline, CDR1 is DFQATT and CDR2 SNEGSKA (reference sequence). The CDR3 nucleotides read TGCAGTGCTAGTTTGCCTAGCGGGACGGAGCAGTACTTC. Encoded protein: CSASLPSGTEQYF.

V gene TRBV7-9 combines with J gene TRBJ1-2; D perhaps matches TRBD1 (6 bases). V was cut by 1 base and J by 5 bases, with 17 bases left in between. CDR1 and CDR2 from the germline V gene are SEHNR and FQNEAQ (reference sequence). CDR3 length: 16 amino acids. The chain's CDR3 is CASSLGDGGRLYGYTF. CDR3 in DNA: TGTGCCAGCAGCTTAGGAGATGGGGGCCGATTGTATGGCTACACCTTC.

The chain joins TRBV28 to TRBJ2-5, with TRBD2 matching 7 bases. CDR3 length equals 16 residues. Germline CDR1 MDHEN, CDR2 SYDVKM. Trimming cost V 4 bases and J 5 bases; bases outside gene matches: 13. In DNA form, the CDR3 reads TGTGCCAGCAGTTCTCCGTGGGGGAGGGCCGGGGAGACCCAGTACTTC. This encodes CASSSPWGRAGETQYF.

The V call is TRBV6-6, the J call TRBJ1-2; 8 nucleotides match TRBD1. Germline CDR1 and CDR2: MNHNY and SVGAGI (reference sequence). V was pared by 11 bases and J by 2 bases, with 13 bases of the junction left unmatched. The CDR3 spans 15 residues. CDR3: CAGMTGETSNYGYTF. CDR3 nucleotide sequence: TGTGCCGGCATGACAGGGGAAACGTCGAACTATGGCTACACCTTC.

This clone was detected once. The chain links TRBV4-2 to TRBJ1-5, with D possibly being TRBD1 (5 bases). In germline, CDR1 is LGHNA, CDR2 YNFKEQ. This CDR3 has 16 amino acids. V lost 0 bases and J lost 3, with 12 bases in between. This CDR3 is CASSQDVGGYNQPQHF. The DNA of the CDR3 is TGTGCCAGCAGCCAAGATGTGGGGGGGTACAATCAGCCCCAGCATTTT.

The rearrangement links TRBV4-2 to TRBJ2-1; 10 bases map to TRBD2. Germline V gene sequence: CDR1 LGHNA, CDR2 YNFKEQ. The V and J ends lost 4 bases and 7 bases, in that order; junction bases with no gene match: 10. The CDR3 sequence is 16 residues long. The CDR3 sequence: CASSLSSGRAGNEQFF. CDR3 nucleotides: TGTGCCAGCAGCCTCTCCAGCGGGAGGGCCGGAAATGAGCAGTTCTTC.

The J gene is TRBJ1-2, the V gene TRBV9; weak D call: TRBD1 (6 bases). The CDR3 is 15 residues long. The germline V gene has CDR1 SGDLS and CDR2 YYNGEE. The V end was cut by 4 bases, the J end by 7 bases, with 20 bases between. CDR3 sequence: CASSPPQGIQSGYTF. In nucleotides, the CDR3 is TGTGCCAGCAGCCCCCCACAGGGAATCCAGAGTGGCTACACCTTC.

The V call is TRBV28, the J call TRBJ2-1; no clear D gene. V lost 7 bases and J lost 8, with 9 bases in between. This CDR3 contains 11 residues. Germline assignment: CDR1 MDHEN and CDR2 SYDVKM. CDR3 DNA: TGTGCCAGCACCTCCTGGGATGAGCAGTTCTTC. Amino acid sequence: CASTSWDEQFF.

The chain joins TRBV6-5 to TRBJ2-1; D unresolved. V gave up 4 bases and J gave up 8 bases, with 12 bases separating them. Germline V gene lookup returns CDR1 MNHEY and CDR2 SVGAGI. The CDR3 covers 13 residues. CDR3 DNA sequence: TGTGCCAGCAGTTCTCTAGTTGGGTATGAGCAGTTCTTC. It encodes CASSSLVGYEQFF.

The V call is TRBV7-2, the J call TRBJ2-1; TRBD2 agrees at 9 bases. The CDR3 extends over 16 amino acids. The V gene's germline CDR1 is SGHTA and CDR2 FQGNSA. J gave up 7 bases and V 5 bases, and 12 bases lay outside the gene matches. CDR3 protein: CASSAPPSGRWNEQFF. The CDR3 DNA is TGTGCCAGCAGCGCACCCCCAAGCGGGAGGTGGAATGAGCAGTTCTTC. Complete variable domain (other parts from reference TRBV7-2 and TRBJ2-1): GAGVSQSPSNKVTEKGKDVELRCDPISGHTALYWYRQSLGQGLEFLIYFQGNSAPDKSGLPSDRFSAERTGGSVSTLTIQRTQQEDSAVYLCASSAPPSGRWNEQFFGPGTRLTVL.

The V and J genes are TRBV12-3 or TRBV12-4 and TRBJ1-5, with D perhaps matching TRBD1 (5 bases). This CDR3 contains 13 residues. Deletions cut 2 bases from V and 6 bases from J, with 8 bases between. The CDR3 DNA reads TGTGCCAGCAGTTTACTTGGGGGTCAGCCCCAGCATTTT. Its protein is CASSLLGGQPQHF.

The genes are TRBV11-1 and TRBJ2-2; D is possibly TRBD1 (6 bases). CDR3 length: 16 amino acids. CDR1 is SGHAT and CDR2 is FQDESV in the germline V gene (reference sequence). Trimming took off 6 bases at V and 0 bases at J, with 14 bases between the two ends. CDR3: CASSLGRGANTGELFF. In DNA, the CDR3 is TGTGCCAGCAGTTTGGGCAGGGGAGCGAACACCGGGGAGCTGTTTTTT.

V usage is TRBV11-3 and J usage is TRBJ2-7, with D tentatively TRBD1 or TRBD2 (5 bases each). Germline assignment: CDR1 SGHNT and CDR2 YENEEA. The V end was cut by 0 bases, the J end by 6 bases, with 6 bases between. This CDR3 is 12 amino acids long. In nucleotides, the CDR3 is TGTGCCAGCAGCTTAGATGGGGGCGAGCAGTACTTC. Encoded protein: CASSLDGGEQYF.

CDR3: CASSPDKNTEAFF. CDR3 sequence (DNA): TGTGCCAGCAGTCCGGACAAGAACACTGAAGCTTTCTTT. V usage is TRBV7-9 and J usage is TRBJ1-1, with D perhaps matching TRBD1 (5 bases). Trimming shortened V by 6 bases and J by 1 base, and 9 bases separated the two germline ends. The germline V gene encodes CDR1 SEHNR and CDR2 FQNEAQ (reference sequence). The CDR3 covers 13 residues.

J is TRBJ1-1 and V is TRBV7-8; 7 bases line up with TRBD1. Germline CDR1 reads SGHVS; CDR2 reads FQNEAQ. This CDR3 is 13 amino acids long. The V segment lost 7 bases and the J segment 7 bases; nucleotides outside the gene matches: 9. DNA for the CDR3: TGTGCCAGCAACCTCGGGACAGCATTTGAAGCTTTCTTT. It specifies CASNLGTAFEAFF. The variable domain in full, with the rest retrieved from reference TRBV7-8 and TRBJ1-1, is GAGVSQSPRYKVAKRGQDVALRCDPISGHVSLFWYQQALGQGPEFLTYFQNEAQLDKSGLPSDRFFAERPEGSVSTLKIQRTQQEDSAVYLCASNLGTAFEAFFGQGTRLTVV.

The chain has TRBV18 and TRBJ2-7, with D possibly TRBD2 on 5 matching bases. The germline gives CDR1 KGHSH, CDR2 LQKENI. V lost 1 base to trimming and J lost 7 bases, with 11 bases between them. This CDR3 comprises 13 residues. The CDR3 nucleotides read TGTGCCAGCTCACCACTAGAGGGTAGGGAGCAGTACTTC. Residues: CASSPLEGREQYF.

As concerns this clone: Other nucleotide sequences in the sample specify the same CDR3. The chain combines TRBV7-3 with TRBJ2-5, with D unclear. Trimming cost V 3 bases and J 1 base, with 6 bases left between them. This CDR3 has 13 residues. The germline gives CDR1 SGHTA, CDR2 FQGTGA. The CDR3 coding sequence is TGTGCCAGCAGCTTTGGAGCCCAAGAGACCCAGTACTTC. The encoded protein is CASSFGAQETQYF.

V and J are TRBV6-5 and TRBJ1-6, with D possibly matching TRBD1 (5 bases). From germline, CDR1 is MNHEY and CDR2 SVGAGI. Trimming removed 8 bases from V and 10 bases from J, with 15 bases in between. The CDR3 is 13 amino acids. CDR3 region: CASSTDRGSPLHF. DNA for the CDR3: TGTGCCAGCTCGACAGACCGGGGGTCACCCCTCCACTTT.

This clone was seen once. V is TRBV7-9 and J is TRBJ1-2; perhaps TRBD1 as D (5 bases). CDR1 is SEHNR, CDR2 FQNEAQ, per germline (reference sequence). Trimming left V 4 bases short and J 3 bases short, with 15 bases between. The CDR3 covers 15 residues. CDR3 nucleotides: TGTGCCAGCAGCTGGGGGGGAAACCCCCACTATGGCTACACCTTC. It codes for CASSWGGNPHYGYTF.

This clone appeared a few times. The CDR3 DNA reads TGTGCCAGCAGCCAAGATCTCACAGGCTACACCTTC. Its translation: CASSQDLTGYTF. The rearrangement links TRBV4-2 to TRBJ1-2; D gene uncertain. The CDR3 consists of 12 residues. The V gene's germline CDR1 is LGHNA and CDR2 YNFKEQ. V gave up 0 bases and J gave up 8 bases, with 7 bases separating them.

This clone was found a few times. J is TRBJ2-3 and V is TRBV19, with TRBD2 matching over 8 bases. CDR1 LNHDA and CDR2 SQIVND come from the germline V gene (reference sequence). This CDR3 contains 15 residues. The V and J ends lost 6 bases and 6 bases, in that order; junction bases with no gene match: 11. CDR3: CASRGGAGVVDTQYF. CDR3 coding DNA: TGTGCCAGTAGGGGAGGAGCGGGAGTAGTGGATACGCAGTATTTT.

The CDR3 nucleotides read TGTGCCAGCAGTTACTCCGGCTCTGGAAACACCATATATTTT. Encoded protein: CASSYSGSGNTIYF. The chain couples TRBV6-2 or TRBV6-3 to TRBJ1-3; D is uncertain. Germline CDR1 MNHEY, CDR2 SVGEGT. CDR3 length equals 14 residues. V lost 0 bases, J lost 0 bases, and 3 bases lay in between.

The CDR3 spells CASSVSLAGGPSSYNEQFF. The CDR3 DNA follows: TGTGCCAGCAGCGTAAGTCTAGCGGGAGGTCCGAGCTCCTACAATGAGCAGTTCTTC. The rearrangement uses TRBV9 and TRBJ2-1; TRBD2 aligns across 11 bases. The CDR3 covers 19 residues. Germline V CDR1 and CDR2: SGDLS, YYNGEE. The junction had 9 bases not matched to a gene; V was cut back by 1 base and J by 0 bases.

This chain links TRBV7-2 with TRBJ2-3, with a weak D call TRBD2 (5 bases). From germline, CDR1 is SGHTA and CDR2 FQGNSA. This CDR3 is built from 14 residues. The V end was cut by 4 bases, the J end by 2 bases, with 10 bases between. CDR3 residues: CASSSEGPTDTQYF. CDR3 nucleotides: TGTGCCAGCAGCTCCGAGGGCCCCACAGATACGCAGTATTTT. Full variable domain (outside the CDR3, taken from reference TRBV7-2 and TRBJ2-3): GAGVSQSPSNKVTEKGKDVELRCDPISGHTALYWYRQSLGQGLEFLIYFQGNSAPDKSGLPSDRFSAERTGGSVSTLTIQRTQQEDSAVYLCASSSEGPTDTQYFGPGTRLTVL.

This chain joins TRBV30 and TRBJ1-6; D is possibly TRBD1 (5 bases). This CDR3 has 14 amino acids. V gave up 3 bases and J gave up 7 bases, with 13 bases separating them. Germline V gives CDR1 GTSNPN, CDR2 SVGIG (reference sequence). DNA for the CDR3: TGTGCCTGGAGGATAGGGGCAGGAAATTCACCCCTCCACTTT. Protein sequence: CAWRIGAGNSPLHF.

The chain is built from TRBV5-6 and TRBJ1-5; D gene uncertain. V shed 2 bases and J shed 1 base, with 10 bases lying between them. Germline V gives CDR1 SGHDT, CDR2 YYEEEE. The CDR3 spans 15 residues. CDR3 sequence reads: CASSFGSVSNQPQHF. In DNA form, the CDR3 reads TGTGCCAGCAGCTTCGGTTCGGTCAGCAATCAGCCCCAGCATTTT.

The genes are TRBV2 and TRBJ2-7; no clear D gene. The CDR3 is 15 residues long. Trimming took off 6 bases at V and 4 bases at J, with 19 bases between the two ends. The germline V gene encodes CDR1 SNHLY and CDR2 FYNNEI. CDR3 DNA sequence: TGTGCCAGCAGCGAGTCGCGGACCTATGGTTACGAGCAGTACTTC. Amino acid sequence: CASSESRTYGYEQYF.

The sample holds one count of this clone. Distinct nucleotide sequences in the sample also encode this CDR3. The chain is built from TRBV28 and TRBJ2-7; D assignment may be TRBD1 or TRBD2 (5 bases each). CDR1 is MDHEN and CDR2 is SYDVKM in the germline V gene. CDR3 length: 13 residues. V lost 6 bases and J 0 bases, leaving 9 bases between the germline ends. The CDR3 sequence: CASRGTVSYEQYF. In DNA, the CDR3 is TGTGCCAGCAGGGGGACGGTCTCCTACGAGCAGTACTTC.

The chain has TRBV2 and TRBJ2-2; the D gene could be TRBD1 or TRBD2 (5 bases each). This CDR3 contains 13 residues. V lost 4 bases, J lost 3 bases, and 6 bases lay in between. CDR1 is SNHLY, CDR2 FYNNEI, per germline. CDR3 sequence (DNA): TGTGCCAGCAGTGTGGGGGACACCGGGGAGCTGTTTTTT. It translates to CASSVGDTGELFF.

This clone has just a few counts. At the DNA level, this CDR3 is encoded by other sequences in the same sample as well. The chain carries TRBV11-2 and TRBJ2-7; D uncertain. V shed 5 bases and J shed 2 bases, with 4 bases lying between them. The CDR3 runs 11 residues. Germline V gene sequence: CDR1 SGHAT, CDR2 FQNNGV. This CDR3 reads CASSLAYEQYF. The DNA of the CDR3 is TGTGCCAGCAGCCTTGCCTACGAGCAGTACTTC. The entire variable domain, with the rest obtained from reference TRBV11-2 and TRBJ2-7, is as follows: EAGVAQSPRYKIIEKRQSVAFWCNPISGHATLYWYQQILGQGPKLLIQFQNNGVVDDSQLPKDRFSAERLKGVDSTLKIQPAKLEDSAVYLCASSLAYEQYFGPGTRLTVT.